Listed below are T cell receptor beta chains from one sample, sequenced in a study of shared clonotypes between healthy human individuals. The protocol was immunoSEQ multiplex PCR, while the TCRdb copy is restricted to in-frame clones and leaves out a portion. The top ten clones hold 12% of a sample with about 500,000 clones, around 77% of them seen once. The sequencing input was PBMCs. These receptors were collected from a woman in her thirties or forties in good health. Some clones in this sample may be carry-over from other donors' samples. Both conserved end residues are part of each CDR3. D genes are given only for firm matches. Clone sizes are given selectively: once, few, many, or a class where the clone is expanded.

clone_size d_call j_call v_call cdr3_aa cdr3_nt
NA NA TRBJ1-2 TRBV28 CASRPNSYGYTF TGTGCCAGCAGGCCCAATAGCTATGGCTACACCTTC
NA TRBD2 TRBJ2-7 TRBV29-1 CSVVSSGRSIYEQYF TGCAGCGTTGTCTCTAGCGGGAGATCTATTTACGAGCAGTACTTC
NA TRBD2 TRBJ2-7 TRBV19 CASSMNLAGAGEQYF TGTGCCAGTAGTATGAATTTAGCGGGAGCTGGCGAGCAGTACTTC
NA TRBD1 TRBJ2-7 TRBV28 CASRTSGLTGGGHEQYF TGTGCCAGCAGGACCTCGGGGCTCACAGGGGGCGGCCACGAGCAGTACTTC
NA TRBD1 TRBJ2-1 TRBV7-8 CASSLTGQGAFEQFF TGTGCCAGCAGCTTAACAGGACAGGGGGCCTTTGAGCAGTTCTTC
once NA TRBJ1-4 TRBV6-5 CASSYVGSNEKLFF TGTGCCAGCAGTTACGTTGGGTCTAATGAAAAACTGTTTTTT
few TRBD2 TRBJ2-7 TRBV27 CASSFLAGGGPYEQYF TGTGCCAGCAGTTTCCTAGCGGGAGGGGGACCCTACGAGCAGTACTTC
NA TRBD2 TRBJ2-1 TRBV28 CASSSAGLAGTLNEQFF TGTGCCAGCAGTTCCGCCGGACTAGCGGGAACCCTAAATGAGCAGTTCTTC
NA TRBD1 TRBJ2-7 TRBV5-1 CASSTLDRDREQYF TGCGCCAGCAGTACACTAGACAGGGATCGCGAGCAGTACTTC
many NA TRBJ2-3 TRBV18 CASSPDTRTDTQYF TGTGCCAGCTCACCGGACACCCGCACAGATACGCAGTATTTT
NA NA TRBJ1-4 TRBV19 CASSINGEKLFF TGTGCCAGTAGTATAAACGGTGAAAAACTGTTTTTT
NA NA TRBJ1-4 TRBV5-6 CASSQLRGDNEKLFF TGTGCCAGCAGTCAACTCCGGGGTGACAATGAAAAACTGTTTTTT
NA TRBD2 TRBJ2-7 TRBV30 CAWSVGGGSGEQYF TGTGCCTGGAGTGTAGGCGGGGGGTCTGGTGAGCAGTACTTC
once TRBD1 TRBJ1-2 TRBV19 CASSISQGVYGYTF TGTGCCAGTAGTATATCTCAGGGGGTCTATGGCTACACCTTC
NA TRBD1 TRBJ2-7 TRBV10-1 CASSRDRADEQYF TGCGCCAGCTCCCGGGACAGGGCTGACGAGCAGTACTTC
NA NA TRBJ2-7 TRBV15 CATSRDRGYEQYF TGTGCCACCAGCAGGGACCGTGGCTACGAGCAGTACTTC
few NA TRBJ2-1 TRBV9 CASSVVRNEQFF TGTGCCAGCAGCGTAGTAAGGAATGAGCAGTTCTTC
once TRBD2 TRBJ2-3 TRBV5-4 CASSFVTSGSDTQYF TGTGCCAGCAGCTTCGTTACTAGCGGGAGTGATACGCAGTATTTT
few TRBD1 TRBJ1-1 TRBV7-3 CASSPGGGDTEAFF TGTGCCAGCAGCCCAGGGGGCGGGGACACTGAAGCTTTCTTT
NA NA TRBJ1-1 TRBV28 CASSMPRHTEAFF TGTGCCAGCAGTATGCCTCGTCACACTGAAGCTTTCTTT
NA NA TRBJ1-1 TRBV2 CASSDDLNTEAFF TGTGCCAGCAGTGATGACTTGAACACTGAAGCTTTCTTT
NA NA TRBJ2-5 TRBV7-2 CASSLRTARETQYF TGTGCCAGCAGCTTAAGGACGGCTAGAGAGACCCAGTACTTC
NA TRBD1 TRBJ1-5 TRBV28 CASSSGTGNVNGNQPQHF TGTGCCAGCAGCTCCGGGACAGGGAACGTAAATGGCAATCAGCCCCAGCATTTT
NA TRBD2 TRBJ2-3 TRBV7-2 CASRGGRARADTQYF TGTGCCAGCAGGGGAGGGAGGGCCAGAGCAGATACGCAGTATTTT
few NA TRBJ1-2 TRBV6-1 CASSERQNSVGYTF TGTGCCAGCAGTGAAAGGCAGAACAGTGTAGGCTACACCTTC
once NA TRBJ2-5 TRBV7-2 CASSLGLVQETQYF TGTGCCAGCAGCTTAGGCCTAGTCCAGGAGACCCAGTACTTC
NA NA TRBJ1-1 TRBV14 CASTRLNTEAFF TGTGCCAGCACCCGTTTGAACACTGAAGCTTTCTTT
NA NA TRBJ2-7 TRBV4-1 CASSQSPLAGHEQYF TGCGCCAGCAGCCAATCCCCCCTAGCAGGCCACGAGCAGTACTTC
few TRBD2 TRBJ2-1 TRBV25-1 CASSARLAGFSSYNEQFF TGTGCCAGCAGTGCTCGACTAGCGGGCTTTAGCTCCTACAATGAGCAGTTCTTC